This paragraph covers one T cell receptor (beta chain) sequence. Its cognate antigen has yet to be identified. The sample holds no much larger clone one base away, and base qualities are not on file. This entry is derived from a study of cytomegalovirus exposure and HLA in healthy donors (dated by TCRdb to 2015 to 2018). General notes on the study: In an earlier analysis of under 600 of the donors, 276 Gb of sequence data and some 120 million unique TCR beta sequences from 150 million to 200 million T cells were reported. On average, 235,054 unique TCR beta nucleotide sequences were sequenced per donor among fewer than 500 genotyped donors of the cohort, with approximately 18% of those sequences being non-productive. In a later analysis, previously published TCR beta repertoires from more than 500 donors were re-analyzed and high-resolution HLA genotyping was added so that TCR occurrence patterns could be studied. HLA typing covered class I and class II loci at four-digit resolution. The genetic ancestry cluster associated with self-reported Caucasian donors included 81% of the 300 to 400 genotyped donors. In the later analysis, no new phenotypic data were used to find candidate immune exposures; instead, reliance was placed on TCR beta sequences and their occurrence across donors. An earlier analysis of roughly 580 of the donors used high-throughput TCR beta sequencing to judge whether each TCR beta V gene segment behaved as functional or pseudogenic. The study aimed to test whether signatures of past pathogen exposure could be identified by cataloging public T cell receptors. The number of donors typed differed by locus, with about 629-640 for A, B, C, DRB1 and DQB1, roughly 520 for DQA1, approximately 580 for DPA1, and roughly 450 for DPB1. Donor age, sex, ethnicity and CMV serostatus were compiled together with the repertoire data. Because of strong linkage in the cohort, a handful of DR-DQ haplotypes were treated as single units for association and clustering. In addition to the first cohort of 666 subjects, a separate validation cohort of approximately 120 different subjects was used. In a later genetic analysis, genome-wide SNP genotypes for about 65% of the roughly 670 donors were used, and that subset was treated as a discovery cohort. Every discovery cohort repertoire had been produced on one sequencing platform. The T cell repertoires of about 700 subjects were profiled by immunosequencing and related to cytomegalovirus serostatus. Roughly 320 gigabases of sequencing data and 91 million or so unique TCR sequences made up an early release that covered approximately 700 HLA-typed donors. High-throughput TCR immunosequencing, statistical association of individual TCRs with disease status, and machine learning were combined to predict cytomegalovirus infection status.

Results and caveats for the whole study, not just this receptor: A later analysis found that HLA-associated TCR beta chains were more clonally expanded and had lower generation probabilities than equally common non-associated chains. At a false discovery rate of 0.05, a later analysis linked fewer than 20,000 TCR beta sequences to specific HLA alleles. Roughly uniform sequencing depth across donors was assumed in presence/absence analyses, although this assumption may not hold. Linkage disequilibrium might explain the correlated functional status among segregating V segments, but an unknown experimental factor could not be excluded. Because some donors lacked HLA typing at each locus, the association tests relied only on the typed subset. The classifier was reported to diagnose cytomegalovirus status with high specificity and sensitivity in both the original and validation cohorts. In a later analysis, TCR association rates were found to vary across HLA loci, with the most associated TCRs seen for DRB1 alleles and the fewest for HLA-C alleles. The only immune exposure information available for the cohort was CMV serostatus. Across donors, most TCR sequences were observed very rarely, whereas some public TCRs were present in many individuals. In vitro tests confirmed that a few of the cytomegalovirus-associated TCR beta chains recognize cytomegalovirus antigens. The authors suggested that the approach could potentially be extended to other disease states and immunological phenotypes. Broadly in line with IMGT annotations, most TCR beta V segments showed up in productive rearrangements about 90% or about 30% of the time in an earlier analysis of around 600 of the donors. A total of 150 to 200 TCR beta chains were listed by the study as associated with cytomegalovirus. A further reported finding was that TCR beta sequences accurately predicted the HLA-A and HLA-B alleles for most subjects in the first cohort. Because counts were too low, seventeen rarely observed V segments, including chromosome 9 orphons, were excluded from the earlier analysis of 587 of the donors. According to a later analysis, most CMV-associated TCR beta chains appeared to be HLA-restricted, and the HLA associations seemed to be driven largely by CMV exposure. When HLA alleles, especially DR and DQ, strongly co-occurred, attributing TCR associations to individual alleles was difficult. In a later genetic analysis, fewer N-insertions in productive TCRs were reported among donors in an Asian-associated ancestry cluster than the roughly 700-donor mean. The sequencing pipeline was judged likely to have produced a cluster of highly shared sequence variants as a technical artifact. This cohort had only TCR beta chains sequenced, and the lack of alpha or paired-chain data limited which features could be detected. In a later analysis, several top co-occurrence clusters were reported to appear linked to parvovirus B19, influenza, CMV and Epstein-Barr virus. A later genetic analysis associated a missense DCLRE1C variant with V-gene and J-gene trimming of TCR beta chains, and an independent cohort replicated the association.

Libraries came from the immunoSEQ multiplex PCR assay. For the multiplex PCR, a mixture combining 60 forward primers for TCR Vbeta segments and 13 reverse primers for TCR Jbeta segments was used. Amplification of the CDR3 region of rearranged TCR beta genes was performed with a multiplex PCR assay on genomic DNA. The amplified TCR beta libraries were sequenced on the Illumina HiSeq System as 87-base-pair reads. The authors' analysis ran thus. In a later analysis, 77 million or so unique TCR beta chains were counted across the approximately 640 repertoires, and some 10 million of these chains were shared by at least two donors. To remove PCR and sequencing errors, raw reads were error-corrected and collapsed into unique sequences using a nearest-neighbor algorithm that merged closely related sequences. V, D and J gene segments were assigned by aligning CDR3 sequences to IMGT reference sequences. For a sequence to be retained, a match of at least six nucleotides was required to both a V gene segment and a J gene segment. Rearrangements were classified as productive when the CDR3 lacked stop codons and remained in frame with V and J, and all other rearrangements were classified as non-productive. Following IMGT convention, CDR3 was defined as the stretch from the second conserved V-encoded cysteine to the conserved J-encoded phenylalanine. In an earlier analysis of 587 of the donors, sequences lacking an unambiguous match to a single V gene segment were excluded. In an earlier analysis of roughly 600 of the donors, a V segment was called functional when productive rearrangements were above 56.7%, and segregating when the standard deviation between donors exceeded 5%. A statistical classification framework was built for diagnosing cytomegalovirus status from the catalog of TCR beta chain sequences. V and J gene assignment, in a later analysis, came from comparing TCR nucleotide sequences with IMGT/GENE-DB human TR gene sequences. The TCRdist pipeline was used in a later analysis to assign CDR3 sequences and most-parsimonious VDJ recombination scenarios. In a later analysis, each TCR beta chain was defined by its CDR3 amino acid sequence together with its V-gene family, and reads lacking a unique V-gene family were excluded. In a later analysis, 450 to 600 highly shared, low-generation-probability nucleotide sequences were removed to address suspected cross-contamination and a sequencing artifact. In a later analysis, a clonal expansion index was calculated for each public chain from normalized within-repertoire ranks of inferred template counts. In a later analysis, generation probabilities were computed using a VDJ recombination model fitted to out-of-frame rearrangements, and the results were checked against IGoR. Hypergeometric tests were used in a later analysis to score TCR-TCR, TCR-HLA and TCR-CMV co-occurrence, with a repertoire-size bias correction applied to the TCR pairs. In a later analysis, false discovery rates were estimated by permuting HLA or CMV assignments 20 times. In a later analysis, co-occurring TCRs were grouped with DBSCAN, and TCRdist sequence similarity was added when clustering was performed within HLA-allele-positive subsets. Repertoires with fewer than 30,000 or more than 120,000 public chains were left out of co-occurrence clustering, as were a handful of repertoires with anomalous nucleotide sharing. The immuneACCESS repertoire file appears here via TCRdb, limited to in-frame rearrangements. These files lack a portion of the clones; in checked studies, under half of the deficit traces to unresolved V genes, and the cause of the others is not known. That table gives V, J and clone size, and the DNA gave D and trimming. This sample lists 75,000 to 90,000 clones; roughly a tenth were detected once. The ten largest clonotypes hold 24% of the sample.

The cohort comprised fewer than 750 healthy bone marrow donors. All cohort members were sampled while nominally healthy, although unrecorded immune exposures were likely present. The donor was CMV seropositive and belonged to the group of about 290 seropositive cohort members. Every donor gave a peripheral blood sample, and the peripheral blood mononuclear cells from that sample were used for TCR beta sequencing. Genomic DNA was extracted from the blood cell samples with the Qiagen DNeasy Blood Extraction Kit. What was sequenced was PBMCs. The sequence was collected from a man between 60 and 70 years old in good health and CMV-seropositive.

The CDR3 reads CASSRGHSTDTQYF. Here is the DNA: TGTGCCAGCAGCAGGGGCCATAGCACAGATACGCAGTATTTT. This receptor chain uses TRBV7-2 and TRBJ2-3; TRBD1 might be the D gene, on 5 matching bases. Trimming at the junction amounts to 5 bases on V and 0 bases on J, and the germline ends lie 9 bases apart. The CDR3 numbers 14 residues from cysteine through phenylalanine. CDR3 DNA is the only sequence kept; it has 42 bases, read in frame from the first base. The germline V gene sets CDR1 to SGHTA and CDR2 to FQGNSA.